This TCR beta chain emerged from a study of blood T cells in healthy people across ages. Study results and caveats: Comparison with aged donors showed that long-lived donors had more naive CD4+ cells and higher diversity. Lack of knowledge of donor CMV status possibly confounded expanded clonotype changes.

Isolation per sample recovered at least 6 million PBMCs. Germline CDR1 is DFQATT and CDR2 is SNEGSKA (reference sequence). The CDR3 sequence is 15 residues long. V dropped 6 bases and J dropped 4; count of bases not matched to a gene: 12. As regards this clonotype: Antigen: not known.

Together with a sample-barcoded 5' primer, a J-beta primer mix was included in a second PCR lasting about 7 to 12 cycles. MiXCR, applied by TCRdb to the 5' RACE reads, yields one record per CDR3 protein. The data hold about 1.6 million distinct CDR3 sequences, with roughly a third observed a single time. This clonotype was obtained from a woman under 40 in good health. Sequencing was performed on blood. The chain has TRBV20-1 and TRBJ2-5, with TRBD2 matching 9 bases. The CDR3: CSAWGGLAPGETQYF. CDR3 sequence (DNA): TGCAGTGCCTGGGGGGGACTAGCCCCTGGAGAGACCCAGTACTTC.